The sequence of this TCR beta chain was determined in a study of blood T cells in healthy people across ages (dated by TCRdb to 2015 to 2017). With respect to the entire study: In model experiments, template switching captured roughly one uniquely barcoded TCR beta cDNA molecule for every two T cells. To track age-related changes in TCR beta repertoire diversity, the study relied on deep sequencing normalized with unique cDNA molecular identifiers. Four age groups were formed from the donors: young (average about 16 years), middle-aged (around 41), aged (62) and long-lived (less than 85). Donors of different ages were randomly distributed across sequencing lanes to avoid experimental bias. Using the same blood draw, the study looked at two additional independent replicas of 1 million unique cDNA reads for two donors, one aged 18 to 29 and the other aged 80 or older.

As to this clonotype: What antigen it recognizes has not been identified. Nothing much larger sits one base from this clone, and base qualities are not available.

The library was prepared using 5' RACE. Sequencing took place on an Illumina HiSeq 2500. A second about 7 to 11 cycle PCR used a sample-barcoded 5' primer and a J-beta primer mix. A template-switch 5' adaptor carrying 12 random nucleotides introduced a unique molecular identifier onto each TCR beta cDNA molecule. Each sample yielded at least 2.5 million CDR3-containing paired-end reads. All of the RNA was converted into first-strand cDNA using the Mint cDNA synthesis kit, with a TRBC-specific oligonucleotide serving as the primer. Following uracil-DNA glycosylase treatment, all cDNA underwent a first 18-cycle PCR with the universal primers M1SS and BC2_uni_R. The original pipeline was this. Each sample was normalized by randomly selecting 1 million high-quality reads, each carrying a distinct molecular identifier. Reads sharing molecular identifiers were discarded rather than binned into consensus sequences. MiTCR, set to a Q25 quality threshold and the strictest error-elimination algorithm, was used for CDR3 identification, clonotype clustering and error correction. A nonparametric unseen species model with Euler transformation was used to estimate lower-bound total TCR beta diversity. TCRdb reprocessing: public reads trimmed at Q25 with fastp, clones called with MiXCR, in-frame beta chains kept. Here each entry gathers all rows of one CDR3 protein and keeps the most common genes and DNA. These V and J calls rely on TCRdb rather than the paper's analysis. The sample records about 1.4 million distinct CDR3 sequences, approximately 60% of which are singletons. 6.5% to 8.5% of the sample is taken by the ten largest.

The donors were under 40 Caucasian individuals from Russia, aged roughly 6 to 100 years, who were systemically healthy. Each donor gave roughly 9.5 milliliters of peripheral blood, collected into EDTA-treated Vacutainer tubes. Ficoll-Paque density-gradient centrifugation was used to isolate PBMCs, with at least 7 million per sample. Trizol reagent was used to extract total RNA from the PBMCs, yielding at least 6 micrograms per sample. Naive CD45RAhigh/CD27high T cell percentages were measured by flow cytometry on a PBMC aliquot from every donor. The investigation overall reported the following: Donor CMV infection status was unknown, potentially confounding age-related changes in expanded clonotypes. Compared with the aged group, the long-lived group had more naive CD4+ T cells, fewer expanded clones and increased TCR diversity, suggesting age selection. There was a strong correlation between observed TCR beta diversity and the percentage of naive T cells measured by flow cytometry. Estimates of total diversity based on one million sequenced T cells were regarded as lower bounds and as underestimates. Conclusive comparison of naive and antigen-experienced compartments was prevented by the profiling of bulk unsorted PBMCs. Observed TCR beta diversity per million T cells fell roughly linearly with age, and a significant reduction was already apparent by age roughly 40.

From the cysteine through the phenylalanine, the CDR3 covers 15 amino acids. Of all the DNA, just the CDR3 is kept, 45 bases in frame from base 1. V is pruned by 5 bases and J by 3 bases, leaving 5 bases of the junction without a gene match. The germline V gene (reference sequence) yields WNHNN for CDR1 and SYGVQD for CDR2. The chain is made from TRBV10-1 and TRBJ2-5, with 11 junctional bases fitting TRBD2. The material sequenced was blood. The sequence derives from a young man in good health. The bases are TGCGCCAGCAGTCAGGGACTAGCGGTTGAAGAGACCCAGTACTTC. The resulting protein is CASSQGLAVEETQYF.